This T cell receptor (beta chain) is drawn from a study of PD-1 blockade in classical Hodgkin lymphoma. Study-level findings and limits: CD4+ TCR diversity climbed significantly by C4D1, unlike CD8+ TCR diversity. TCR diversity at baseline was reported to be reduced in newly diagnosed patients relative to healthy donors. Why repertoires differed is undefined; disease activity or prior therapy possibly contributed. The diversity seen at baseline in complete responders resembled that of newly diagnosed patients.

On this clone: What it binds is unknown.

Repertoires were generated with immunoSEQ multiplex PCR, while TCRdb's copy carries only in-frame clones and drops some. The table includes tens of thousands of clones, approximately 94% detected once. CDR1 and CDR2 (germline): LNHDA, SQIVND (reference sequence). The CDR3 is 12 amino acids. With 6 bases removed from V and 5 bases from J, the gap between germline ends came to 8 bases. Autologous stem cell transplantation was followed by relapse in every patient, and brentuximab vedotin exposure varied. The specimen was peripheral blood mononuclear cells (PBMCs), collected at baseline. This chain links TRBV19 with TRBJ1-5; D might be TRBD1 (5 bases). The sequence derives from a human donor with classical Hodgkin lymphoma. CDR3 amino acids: CASSPQDQPQHF. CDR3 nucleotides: TGTGCCAGTAGCCCACAGGATCAGCCCCAGCATTTT.